Each of the 26 T cell receptor beta chains below was sequenced from the same sample in a study of CD8 T cells in ankylosing spondylitis. General study results and limits: In ankylosing spondylitis blood, a motif of roughly eight highly homologous TCR beta variants appeared characteristic.

Antigen specificity for these receptors is unknown. TCRdb re-analysed the 5' RACE reads in MiXCR, keeping a single row per CDR3 protein. The repertoire holds fewer than 400,000 distinct CDR3 sequences, with 7% to 9% as singletons. The material sequenced was blood, either unsorted or a sorted T cell fraction (not recorded which). These receptors originate from a male donor with ankylosing spondylitis.

This clonotype was counted a few times. The rearrangement uses TRBV25-1 and TRBJ2-3, with TRBD1 matching 7 bases. The J segment lost 5 bases and the V segment lost 5 bases, leaving 10 bases of the junction unmatched. The CDR3 loop spans 15 amino acids. The germline gives CDR1 MGHDK, CDR2 SYGVNS. CDR3 residues: CASSRTGTEIDTQYF. Here the CDR3 DNA reads TGTGCCAGCAGTAGGACCGGGACAGAGATAGATACGCAGTATTTT.

In its sample, this clonotype was seen a few times. This chain joins TRBV10-3 and TRBJ2-7, with D uncertain. V was clipped by 8 bases and J by 2 bases, with 13 bases between them. The germline V gene has CDR1 ENHRY and CDR2 SYGVKD. The CDR3 consists of 13 residues. In nucleotides, the CDR3 is TGTGCCATCCAGCGCGGTCCTACCTACGAGCAGTACTTC. It codes for CAIQRGPTYEQYF.

The genes are TRBV5-1 and TRBJ2-3; no definite D call. V lost 5 bases, J lost 0 bases, and 10 bases lay in between. CDR1 is SGHRS and CDR2 is YFSETQ in the germline V gene. The CDR3 length is 14 residues. CDR3 bases: TGCGCCAGCAGTCTCGCATGGAGCACAGATACGCAGTATTTT. It translates to CASSLAWSTDTQYF.

This clonotype was detected only a few times. The rearrangement uses TRBV4-1 and TRBJ2-1; the D gene is possibly TRBD2 (5 bases). Trimming took off 2 bases at V and 0 bases at J, with 11 bases between the two ends. Germline V gene sequence: CDR1 MGHRA, CDR2 YSYEKL. The CDR3 has 16 amino acids. In nucleotides, the CDR3 is TGCGCCAGCAGCCAACGCGGAACTAGCTCCTACAATGAGCAGTTCTTC. It codes for CASSQRGTSSYNEQFF.

This chain joins TRBV20-1 and TRBJ2-3; D is uncertain. The V and J ends lost 3 bases and 6 bases respectively, with 13 bases between them. CDR3 length: 13 amino acids. Germline V lookup: CDR1 DFQATT, CDR2 SNEGSKA (reference sequence). The CDR3 sequence is CSARSENLDTQYF. In nucleotides, the CDR3 is TGCAGTGCTAGGAGCGAGAATCTGGATACGCAGTATTTT.

This clonotype was observed many times. The V call is TRBV4-3, the J call TRBJ1-1, with D unresolved. Germline values: CDR1 LGHNA, CDR2 YSLEER. This CDR3 comprises 14 residues. V was clipped by 4 bases and J by 7 bases, with 16 bases between them. CDR3 sequence (DNA): TGCGCCAGCAGCCCTACCCCTCCGGAGGGTGAAGCTTTCTTT. It yields the protein CASSPTPPEGEAFF.

The V call is TRBV18, the J call TRBJ2-7; 7 nucleotides align to TRBD1. V shed 0 bases, J shed 6 bases, and the junction held 2 bases outside the gene matches. The CDR3 is 13 residues long. From germline, CDR1 is KGHSH and CDR2 LQKENI. CDR3 in amino acids: CASSPPTGLEQYF. The CDR3 region has the DNA TGTGCCAGCTCACCACCGACAGGGCTCGAGCAGTACTTC.

This clonotype was recorded at least ten times. The chain combines TRBV6-5 with TRBJ2-1, with 10 bases fitting TRBD2. The CDR3 contains 15 residues. Germline V gene lookup returns CDR1 MNHEY and CDR2 SVGAGI. V shed 1 base and J 6 bases; nucleotides not matched to a gene: 3. DNA for the CDR3: TGTGCCAGCAGTTACTGGGCTAGCGGGGGCAATGAGCAGTTCTTC. It encodes CASSYWASGGNEQFF.

This clonotype was recorded a few times. The J gene is TRBJ2-1, the V gene TRBV24-1; 12 nucleotides agree with TRBD2. Losses at the gene ends were 3 bases for V and 10 bases for J; bases not matched to a gene: 9. Per germline, CDR1 KGHDR and CDR2 SFDVKD. This CDR3 region has 16 residues. Here the CDR3 reads CATSDPASGRAEEQFF. The CDR3 region has the DNA TGTGCCACCAGTGATCCGGCTAGCGGGAGGGCCGAGGAGCAGTTCTTC.

This clonotype was found many times. The rearrangement uses TRBV29-1 and TRBJ2-1, with a tentative D call TRBD2 (5 bases). Looked up from germline, CDR1 is SQVTM and CDR2 is ANQGSEA. The CDR3 runs 14 residues. V gave up 6 bases and J gave up 5 bases, with 17 bases separating them. The CDR3 sequence is CSVRSPGLDNEQFF. The CDR3 bases are TGCAGCGTCCGGAGCCCAGGACTCGACAATGAGCAGTTCTTC.

This clonotype occurred a few times. The chain links TRBV18 to TRBJ2-1; possibly TRBD2 for D (6 bases). CDR3 size: 16 residues. Looked up from germline, CDR1 is KGHSH and CDR2 is LQKENI. Trimming shortened V by 1 base and J by 2 bases, and 12 bases separated the two germline ends. CDR3 residues: CASSPRRDLAYNEQFF. CDR3 nucleotide sequence: TGTGCCAGCTCACCACGGAGGGACCTAGCCTACAATGAGCAGTTCTTC. Variable domain in full (rest from reference TRBV18 and TRBJ2-1): NAGVMQNPRHLVRRRGQEARLRCSPMKGHSHVYWYRQLPEEGLKFMVYLQKENIIDESGMPKERFSAEFPKEGPSILRIQQVVRGDSAAYFCASSPRRDLAYNEQFFGPGTRLTVL.

This clonotype has ten or more counts. The CDR3 DNA follows: TGTGCCAGCAGCAACGTGGACAGGGGAATATCTGGAAACACCATATATTTT. Translation: CASSNVDRGISGNTIYF. The rearrangement uses TRBV5-5 and TRBJ1-3; 9 nucleotides agree with TRBD1. V dropped 4 bases and J dropped 1; count of bases not matched to a gene: 9. CDR1 and CDR2 (germline): SGHKS, YYEKEE (reference sequence). This CDR3 contains 17 residues. The full variable domain, in which reference TRBV5-5 and TRBJ1-3 provide the parts outside the CDR3, is DAGVTQSPTHLIKTRGQQVTLRCSPISGHKSVSWYQQVLGQGPQFIFQYYEKEERGRGNFPDRFSARQFPNYSSELNVNALLLGDSALYLCASSNVDRGISGNTIYFGEGSWLTVV.

The chain employs TRBV5-5 and TRBJ2-6; D gene ambiguous. The CDR3 spans 15 residues. From germline, CDR1 is SGHKS and CDR2 YYEKEE (reference sequence). The V end was cut by 4 bases, the J end by 1 base, with 9 bases between. CDR3 nucleotide sequence: TGTGCCAGCAGCGAAGACCTTTCTGGGGCCAACGTCCTGACTTTC. This codes for CASSEDLSGANVLTF.

The chain uses TRBV11-3 and TRBJ2-7; D might be TRBD2 (6 bases). CDR1 is SGHNT, CDR2 YENEEA, per germline. The V gene lost 0 bases and the J gene lost 6 bases, with 15 bases spanning the gap. The length of the CDR3 is 15 residues. The CDR3 loop reads CASSLDIPGASEQYF. The CDR3 nucleotides are TGTGCCAGCAGCTTAGATATCCCGGGAGCAAGCGAGCAGTACTTC.

This chain uses TRBV5-1 with TRBJ1-1; D is uncertain. Trimming took 3 bases from V and 0 from J, leaving 9 bases between them. Germline CDR1 and CDR2: SGHRS and YFSETQ. This CDR3 has 14 residues. The CDR3 here is CASSSRQMNTEAFF. The DNA of the CDR3 is TGCGCCAGCAGCTCGCGACAAATGAACACTGAAGCTTTCTTT.

CDR3 bases: TGTGCCAGCAGCTTAATGGGGTTTAAAGGAAACACCATATATTTT. Residues: CASSLMGFKGNTIYF. V and J are TRBV7-8 and TRBJ1-3, with D hard to call. CDR3 length: 15 residues. V dropped 2 bases and J dropped 4 bases, with 12 bases sitting between them. Germline V CDR1 and CDR2: SGHVS, FQNEAQ.

This chain joins TRBV28 and TRBJ2-2; D uncertain. Between the trimmed V and J ends, which lost 6 bases and 6 bases, there was a span of 14 bases. Germline assignment: CDR1 MDHEN and CDR2 SYDVKM. The CDR3 is 14 residues long. CDR3: CASRHTPGPGELFF. The DNA of the CDR3 is TGTGCCAGCAGGCATACGCCCGGCCCCGGGGAGCTGTTTTTT.

This clonotype was counted at least ten times. The genes are TRBV5-1 and TRBJ2-7; unclear D gene. The CDR3 extends over 13 amino acids. V lost 4 bases to trimming and J lost 7 bases, with 15 bases between them. Germline CDR1 and CDR2: SGHRS and YFSETQ. The CDR3: CASSMGLHIEQYF. CDR3 DNA sequence: TGCGCCAGCAGCATGGGCCTTCATATTGAGCAGTACTTC.

The chain recombines TRBV5-1 with TRBJ1-1; no definite D call. Germline V lookup: CDR1 SGHRS, CDR2 YFSETQ. V was clipped by 1 base and J by 2 bases, with 9 bases between them. The CDR3 is 14 amino acids. DNA of the CDR3: TGCGCCAGCAGCTTGATACAATCAAACACTGAAGCTTTCTTT. Its protein is CASSLIQSNTEAFF.

The sample holds many counts of this clonotype. V usage is TRBV5-1 and J usage is TRBJ1-2; D uncertain. V dropped 1 base and J dropped 5 bases, with 12 bases sitting between them. The CDR3 sequence is 14 residues long. Germline assignment: CDR1 SGHRS and CDR2 YFSETQ. The CDR3 protein is CASSLLEGGYGYTF. DNA of the CDR3: TGCGCCAGCAGCTTGCTAGAGGGAGGGTATGGCTACACCTTC.

This clonotype was seen many times. The CDR3 is CASSPRIGNIQYF. CDR3 nucleotides: TGCGCCAGCAGCCCAAGGATAGGAAACATTCAGTACTTC. The chain combines TRBV5-1 with TRBJ2-4; D ambiguous. The CDR3 covers 13 residues. V was clipped by 4 bases and J by 6 bases, with 11 bases between them. Per germline, CDR1 SGHRS and CDR2 YFSETQ.

This clonotype has a count of ten or more. The chain uses TRBV7-9 and TRBJ1-1; the D is unclear. Germline CDR1 reads SEHNR; CDR2 reads FQNEAQ (reference sequence). CDR3 length equals 14 residues. The V end lost 6 bases, the J end lost 2 bases, and 13 bases lay between the germline ends. In DNA form, the CDR3 reads TGTGCCAGCAGTGTGGGCGATATCAACACTGAAGCTTTCTTT. The encoded protein is CASSVGDINTEAFF.

This clonotype has more than one count but fewer than ten. The chain carries TRBV4-2 and TRBJ2-1; TRBD2 matches 8 bases. Trimming at V came to 1 base and at J to 2 bases, leaving 1 base not matched to a gene. Germline CDR1 LGHNA, CDR2 YNFKEQ. This CDR3 contains 15 residues. This chain's CDR3 is CASSQGGRTYNEQFF. CDR3 in DNA: TGTGCCAGCAGCCAAGGCGGGAGGACCTACAATGAGCAGTTCTTC.

The gene calls are TRBV28 and TRBJ1-5; D remains unclear. Germline V gene data show CDR1 as MDHEN and CDR2 as SYDVKM. Trimming shortened V by 10 bases and J by 1 base, and 8 bases separated the two germline ends. The CDR3 has 12 residues. In DNA, the CDR3 is TGTGCCACCCGGCAGAGCAATCAGCCCCAGCATTTT. Its protein product is CATRQSNQPQHF.

V is TRBV29-1 and J is TRBJ2-1; 12 nucleotides agree with TRBD2. Losses at the gene ends were 7 bases for V and 9 bases for J; bases not matched to a gene: 16. From germline, CDR1 is SQVTM and CDR2 ANQGSEA. This CDR3 has 16 amino acids. The CDR3 DNA sequence: TGCAGCGCCACCAGTCCAGGACTAGCGGGATCGGTTGAGCAGTTCTTC. It codes for CSATSPGLAGSVEQFF.

This clonotype was seen a handful of times. The genes are TRBV20-1 and TRBJ2-3, with TRBD2 identical over 8 bases. Germline trimming cut 3 bases from V and 2 bases from J; bases unmatched to any gene: 13. The CDR3 spans 17 residues. Germline-derived CDR1 and CDR2 are DFQATT and SNEGSKA (reference sequence). Here the CDR3 DNA reads TGCAGTGCTAGTCCGCCTCCAACTAGCGGATTCACAGATACGCAGTATTTT. It encodes CSASPPPTSGFTDTQYF.